The source of this T cell receptor (beta chain) is a study of blood T cells in healthy people across ages. Study-wide results and limits: Roughly linear declines in TCR beta diversity per million T cells occurred with age.

PCR was performed a second time for about 7 to 12 cycles using a sample-barcoded 5' primer and a J-beta primer mix. TCRdb passed the 5' RACE reads through MiXCR, listing each CDR3 protein once. The table has 700,000 to 950,000 distinct CDR3 sequences, 55% to 75% seen once. This clonotype was seen once. The antigen is undetermined. V was pared by 4 bases and J by 5 bases, with 14 bases between. Germline V gene lookup returns CDR1 MNHEY and CDR2 SMNVEV (reference sequence). This CDR3 spans 14 amino acids. Healthy Caucasians from Russia aged about 6 to 90 served as donors. The sequenced sample was blood. The genes are TRBV27 and TRBJ1-2; D may be TRBD1 (6 bases). The receptor was derived from a man aged 25-45 years in good health. The CDR3 nucleotides are TGTGCCAGCAGTTCAGGGCAGGGGAGGTATGGCTACACCTTC. It translates to CASSSGQGRYGYTF.